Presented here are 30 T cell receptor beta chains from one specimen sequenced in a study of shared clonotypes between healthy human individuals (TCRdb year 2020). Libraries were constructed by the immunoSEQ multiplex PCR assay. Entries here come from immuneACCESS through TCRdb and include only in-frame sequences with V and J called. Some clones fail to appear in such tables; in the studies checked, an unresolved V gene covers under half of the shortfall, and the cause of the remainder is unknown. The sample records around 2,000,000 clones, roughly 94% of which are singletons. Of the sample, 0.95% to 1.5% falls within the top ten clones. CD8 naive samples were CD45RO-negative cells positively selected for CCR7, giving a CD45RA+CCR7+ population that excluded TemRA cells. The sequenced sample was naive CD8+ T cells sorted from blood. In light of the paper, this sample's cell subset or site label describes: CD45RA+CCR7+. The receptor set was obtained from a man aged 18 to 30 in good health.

The CDR3 DNA follows: TGTGCCAGCAGCTCCCGGGACAGGGAACACAATGAGCAGTTCTTC. Amino acid sequence: CASSSRDREHNEQFF. The chain recombines TRBV11-3 with TRBJ2-1, with 9 bases matching TRBD1. The CDR3 has 15 amino acids. V was pared by 4 bases and J by 5 bases, with 6 bases of the junction left unmatched. Germline CDR1 SGHNT, CDR2 YENEEA. Filled out from reference TRBV11-3 and TRBJ2-1, the complete variable domain reads EAGVVQSPRYKIIEKKQPVAFWCNPISGHNTLYWYLQNLGQGPELLIRYENEEAVDDSQLPKDRFSAERLKGVDSTLKIQPAELGDSAVYLCASSSRDREHNEQFFGPGTRLTVL.

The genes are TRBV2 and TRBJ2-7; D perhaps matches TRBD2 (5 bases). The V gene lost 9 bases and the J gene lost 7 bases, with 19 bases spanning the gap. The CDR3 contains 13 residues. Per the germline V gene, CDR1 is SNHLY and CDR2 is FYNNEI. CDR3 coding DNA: TGTGCCAGTGCCCCTGGGAGCCCTTTGGAGCAGTACTTC. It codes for CASAPGSPLEQYF.

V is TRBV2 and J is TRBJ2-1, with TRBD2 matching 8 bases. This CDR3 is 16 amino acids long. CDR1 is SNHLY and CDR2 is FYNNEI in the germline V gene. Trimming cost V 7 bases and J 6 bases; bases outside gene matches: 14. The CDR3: CASTGLAFFGSNEQFF. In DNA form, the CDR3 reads TGTGCCAGCACCGGACTAGCTTTTTTTGGGAGCAATGAGCAGTTCTTC.

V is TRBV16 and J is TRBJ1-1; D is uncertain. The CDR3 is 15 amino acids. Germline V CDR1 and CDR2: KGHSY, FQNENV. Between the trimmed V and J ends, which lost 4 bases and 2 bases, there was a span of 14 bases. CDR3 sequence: CASSPPSLSNTEAFF. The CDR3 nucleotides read TGTGCCAGCAGCCCTCCTTCCCTCAGTAACACTGAAGCTTTCTTT.

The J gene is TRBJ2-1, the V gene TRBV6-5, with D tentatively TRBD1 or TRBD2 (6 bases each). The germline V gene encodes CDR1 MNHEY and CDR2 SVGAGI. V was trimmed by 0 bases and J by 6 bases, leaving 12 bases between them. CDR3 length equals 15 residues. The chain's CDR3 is CASSYSGEGGNEQFF. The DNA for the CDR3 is TGTGCCAGCAGTTACTCCGGCGAGGGGGGCAATGAGCAGTTCTTC.

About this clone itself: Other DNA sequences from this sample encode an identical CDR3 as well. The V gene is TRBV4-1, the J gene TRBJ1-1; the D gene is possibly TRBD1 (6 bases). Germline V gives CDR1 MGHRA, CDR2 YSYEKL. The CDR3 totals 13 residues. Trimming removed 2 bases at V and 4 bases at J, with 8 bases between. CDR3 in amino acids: CASSQQGSTEAFF. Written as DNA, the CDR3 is TGCGCCAGCAGCCAACAGGGGAGCACTGAAGCTTTCTTT.

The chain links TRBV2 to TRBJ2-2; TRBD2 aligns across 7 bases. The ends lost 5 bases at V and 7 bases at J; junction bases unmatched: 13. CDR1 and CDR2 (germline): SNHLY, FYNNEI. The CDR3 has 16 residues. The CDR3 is CASSRSGTIWVGELFF. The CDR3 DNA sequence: TGTGCCAGCAGTAGAAGTGGGACTATATGGGTCGGGGAGCTGTTTTTT.

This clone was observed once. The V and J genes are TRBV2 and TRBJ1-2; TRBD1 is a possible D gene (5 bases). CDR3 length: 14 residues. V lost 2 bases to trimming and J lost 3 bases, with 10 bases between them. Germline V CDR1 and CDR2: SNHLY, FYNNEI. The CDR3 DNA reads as TGTGCCAGCAGTGAAAAGGGACTTGACTATGGCTACACCTTC. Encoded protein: CASSEKGLDYGYTF.

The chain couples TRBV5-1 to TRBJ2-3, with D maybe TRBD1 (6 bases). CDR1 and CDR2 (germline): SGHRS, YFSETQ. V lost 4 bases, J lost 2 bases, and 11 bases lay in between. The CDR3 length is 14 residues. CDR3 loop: CASSLGQTTDTQYF. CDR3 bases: TGCGCCAGCAGCCTAGGACAGACCACAGATACGCAGTATTTT.

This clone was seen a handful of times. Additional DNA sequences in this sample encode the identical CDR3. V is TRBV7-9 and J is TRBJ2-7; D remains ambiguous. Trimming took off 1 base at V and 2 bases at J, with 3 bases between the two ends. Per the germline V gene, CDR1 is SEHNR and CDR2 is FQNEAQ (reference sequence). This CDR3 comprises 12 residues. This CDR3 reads CASSLEAYEQYF. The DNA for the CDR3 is TGTGCCAGCAGCTTAGAGGCCTACGAGCAGTACTTC.

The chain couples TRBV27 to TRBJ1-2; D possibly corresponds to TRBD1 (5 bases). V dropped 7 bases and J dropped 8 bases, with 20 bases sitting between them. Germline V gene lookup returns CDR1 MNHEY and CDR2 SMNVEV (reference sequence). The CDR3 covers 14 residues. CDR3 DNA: TGTGCCAGCAAACCCCGGGACCTTCAGGGCGGCTACACCTTC. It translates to CASKPRDLQGGYTF.

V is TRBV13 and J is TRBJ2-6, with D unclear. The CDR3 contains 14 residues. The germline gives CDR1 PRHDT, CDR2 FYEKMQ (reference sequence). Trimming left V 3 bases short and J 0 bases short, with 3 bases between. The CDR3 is CASSLYSGANVLTF. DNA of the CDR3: TGTGCCAGCAGCTTGTACTCTGGGGCCAACGTCCTGACTTTC. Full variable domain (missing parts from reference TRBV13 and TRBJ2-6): AAGVIQSPRHLIKEKRETATLKCYPIPRHDTVYWYQQGPGQDPQFLISFYEKMQSDKGSIPDRFSAQQFSDYHSELNMSSLELGDSALYFCASSLYSGANVLTFGAGSRLTVL.

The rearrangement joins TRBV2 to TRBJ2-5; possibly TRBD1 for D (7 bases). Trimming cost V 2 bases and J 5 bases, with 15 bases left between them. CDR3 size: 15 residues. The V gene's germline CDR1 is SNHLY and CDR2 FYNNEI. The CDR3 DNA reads TGTGCCAGCAGTGAATTCGGAGGGGGCCTTGAGACCCAGTACTTC. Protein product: CASSEFGGGLETQYF.

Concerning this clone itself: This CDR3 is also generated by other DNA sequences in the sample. This chain's CDR3 is CASSVGVAASYEQYF. Here the CDR3 DNA reads TGTGCCAGCAGCGTAGGGGTAGCCGCCTCCTACGAGCAGTACTTC. The rearrangement joins TRBV9 to TRBJ2-7, with D uncertain. Germline CDR1 reads SGDLS; CDR2 reads YYNGEE. CDR3 size: 15 residues. The V and J ends lost 0 bases and 0 bases respectively, with 10 bases between them. Complete variable domain (other parts from reference TRBV9 and TRBJ2-7): DSGVTQTPKHLITATGQRVTLRCSPRSGDLSVYWYQQSLDQGLQFLIQYYNGEERAKGNILERFSAQQFPDLHSELNLSSLELGDSALYFCASSVGVAASYEQYFGPGTRLTVT.

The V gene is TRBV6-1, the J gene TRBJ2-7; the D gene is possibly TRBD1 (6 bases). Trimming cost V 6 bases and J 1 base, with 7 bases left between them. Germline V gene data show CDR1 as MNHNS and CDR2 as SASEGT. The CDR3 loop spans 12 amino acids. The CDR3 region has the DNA TGTGCCAGCAGCACAGGGTCCTACGAGCAGTACTTC. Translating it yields CASSTGSYEQYF.

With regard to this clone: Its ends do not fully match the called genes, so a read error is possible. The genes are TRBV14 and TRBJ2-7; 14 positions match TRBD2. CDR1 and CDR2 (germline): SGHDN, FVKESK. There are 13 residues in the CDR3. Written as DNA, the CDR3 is TGTGCCAGCAGCACGGGACTAGCGGGGGAGCAGGACTTC. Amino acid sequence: CASSTGLAGEQDF.

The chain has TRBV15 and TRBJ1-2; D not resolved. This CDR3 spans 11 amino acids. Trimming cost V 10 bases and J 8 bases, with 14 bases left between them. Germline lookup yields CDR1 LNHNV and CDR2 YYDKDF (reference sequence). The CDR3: CAISAGFGYTF. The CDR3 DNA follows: TGTGCCATTAGTGCGGGGTTCGGCTACACCTTC.

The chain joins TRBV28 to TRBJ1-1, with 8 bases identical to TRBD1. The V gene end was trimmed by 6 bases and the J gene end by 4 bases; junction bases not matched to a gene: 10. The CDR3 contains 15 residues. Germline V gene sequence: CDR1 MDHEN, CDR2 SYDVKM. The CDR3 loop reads CASSPYRGSRTEAFF. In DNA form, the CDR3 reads TGTGCCAGCAGCCCTTACAGGGGGTCGCGCACTGAAGCTTTCTTT.

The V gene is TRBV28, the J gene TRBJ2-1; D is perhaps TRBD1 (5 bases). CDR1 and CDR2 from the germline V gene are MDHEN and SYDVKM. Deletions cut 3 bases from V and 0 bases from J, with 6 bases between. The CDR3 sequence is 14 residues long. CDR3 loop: CASSFTGSYNEQFF. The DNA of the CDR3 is TGTGCCAGCAGTTTTACAGGCTCCTACAATGAGCAGTTCTTC.

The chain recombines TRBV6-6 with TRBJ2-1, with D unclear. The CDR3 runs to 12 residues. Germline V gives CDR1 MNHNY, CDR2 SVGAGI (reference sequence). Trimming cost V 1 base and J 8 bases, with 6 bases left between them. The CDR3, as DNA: TGTGCCAGCAGTTACTTGTCTGATGAGCAGTTCTTC. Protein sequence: CASSYLSDEQFF.

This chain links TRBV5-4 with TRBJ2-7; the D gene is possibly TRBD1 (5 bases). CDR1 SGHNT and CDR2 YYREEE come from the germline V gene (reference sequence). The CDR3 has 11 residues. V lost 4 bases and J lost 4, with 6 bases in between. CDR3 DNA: TGTGCCAGCAGCCAGGGTTACGAGCAGTACTTC. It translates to CASSQGYEQYF. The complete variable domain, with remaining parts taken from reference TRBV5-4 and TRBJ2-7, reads ETGVTQSPTHLIKTRGQQVTLRCSSQSGHNTVSWYQQALGQGPQFIFQYYREEENGRGNFPPRFSGLQFPNYSSELNVNALELDDSALYLCASSQGYEQYFGPGTRLTVT.

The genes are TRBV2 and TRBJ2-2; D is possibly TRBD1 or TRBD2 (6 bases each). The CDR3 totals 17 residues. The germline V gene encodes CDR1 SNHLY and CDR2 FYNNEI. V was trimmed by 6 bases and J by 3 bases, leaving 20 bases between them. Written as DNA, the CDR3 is TGTGCCAGCAGCCAACCCGGGGTAGGGGGGTACACCGGGGAGCTGTTTTTT. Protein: CASSQPGVGGYTGELFF.

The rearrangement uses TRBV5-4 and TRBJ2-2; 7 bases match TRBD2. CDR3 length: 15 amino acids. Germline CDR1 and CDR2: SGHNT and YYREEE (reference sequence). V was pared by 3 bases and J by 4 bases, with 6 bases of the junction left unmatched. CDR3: CASSSSGALTGELFF. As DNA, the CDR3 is TGTGCCAGCAGCTCGAGCGGGGCCCTCACCGGGGAGCTGTTTTTT.

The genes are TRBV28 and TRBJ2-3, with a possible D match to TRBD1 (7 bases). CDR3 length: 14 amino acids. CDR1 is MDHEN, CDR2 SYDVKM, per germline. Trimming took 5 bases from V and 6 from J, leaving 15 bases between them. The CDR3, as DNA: TGTGCCAGCAGTCACAGGGGACTGTGGGATACGCAGTATTTT. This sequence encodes CASSHRGLWDTQYF.

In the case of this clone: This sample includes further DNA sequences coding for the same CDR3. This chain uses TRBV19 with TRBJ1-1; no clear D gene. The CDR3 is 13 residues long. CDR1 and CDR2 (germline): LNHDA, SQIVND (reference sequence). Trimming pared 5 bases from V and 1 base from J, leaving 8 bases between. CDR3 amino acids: CASSQRGNTEAFF. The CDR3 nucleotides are TGTGCCAGTAGTCAACGGGGGAACACTGAAGCTTTCTTT.

The DNA of the CDR3 is TGTGCCAGCAGTTACAGGGAATTCGCCTACGAGCAGTACTTC. Protein sequence: CASSYREFAYEQYF. This sequence joins TRBV6-5 and TRBJ2-7; D call uncertain. Germline V CDR1 and CDR2: MNHEY, SVGAGI. CDR3 size: 14 residues. Trimming shortened V by 2 bases and J by 2 bases, and 10 bases separated the two germline ends.

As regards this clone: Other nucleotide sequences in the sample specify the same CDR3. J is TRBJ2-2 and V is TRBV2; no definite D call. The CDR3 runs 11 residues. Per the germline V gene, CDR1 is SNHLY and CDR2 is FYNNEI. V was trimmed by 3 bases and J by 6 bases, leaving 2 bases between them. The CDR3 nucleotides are TGTGCCAGCAGTGAGGCCGGGGAGCTGTTTTTT. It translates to CASSEAGELFF.

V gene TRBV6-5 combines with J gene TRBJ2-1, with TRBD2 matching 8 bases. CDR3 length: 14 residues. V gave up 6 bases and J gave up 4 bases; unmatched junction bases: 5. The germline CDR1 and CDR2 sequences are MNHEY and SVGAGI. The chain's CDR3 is CASSAGLGYNEQFF. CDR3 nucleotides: TGTGCCAGCAGCGCGGGACTAGGGTACAATGAGCAGTTCTTC.

CDR3 in DNA: TGTGCCAGCAGCGAACGGACAGGGGGGTACGAGCAGTACTTC. Translating it yields CASSERTGGYEQYF. This chain connects TRBV11-2 to TRBJ2-7, with TRBD1 matching 10 bases. The germline CDR1 and CDR2 sequences are SGHAT and FQNNGV. The CDR3 extends over 14 amino acids. With 5 bases clipped from V and 4 bases from J, the junction kept 5 bases outside the gene matches.

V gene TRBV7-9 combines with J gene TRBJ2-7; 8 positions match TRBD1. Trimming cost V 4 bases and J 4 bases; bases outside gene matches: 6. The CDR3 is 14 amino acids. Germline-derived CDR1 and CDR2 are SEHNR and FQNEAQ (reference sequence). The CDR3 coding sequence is TGTGCCAGCAGCTACGACAGGGGCGGGTACGAGCAGTACTTC. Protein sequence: CASSYDRGGYEQYF.